These 24 T cell receptor beta chains were all obtained from the same sample, sequenced in a study of long-term antiretroviral therapy in people with HIV. This was the immunoSEQ v3.0 assay at survey level. The data were produced by immunoSEQ multiplex PCR, yet TCRdb's version contains in-frame clones alone and is incomplete. The sample carries about 28,000 clones, over 85% recorded once. The input for sequencing was unsorted PBMCs, taken 1.8 years after starting antiretroviral therapy. The origin of the receptors is a woman younger than 30 with HIV.

This chain uses TRBV11-2 with TRBJ2-1; tentative D call: TRBD2 (6 bases). The V gene's germline CDR1 is SGHAT and CDR2 FQNNGV. This CDR3 comprises 16 residues. With 2 bases removed from V and 3 bases from J, the gap between germline ends came to 14 bases. The CDR3 sequence is CASSLKIRESYNEQFF. Here the CDR3 DNA reads TGTGCCAGCAGCTTAAAGATACGGGAGAGCTACAATGAGCAGTTCTTC.

V and J are TRBV7-9 and TRBJ1-2; 9 bases match TRBD1. J was trimmed by 2 bases and V by 5 bases; bases with no gene match: 6. Germline V lookup: CDR1 SEHNR, CDR2 FQNEAQ (reference sequence). The CDR3 runs to 15 residues. CDR3 loop: CASSRADRGNYGYTF. The CDR3 nucleotides are TGTGCCAGCAGCCGGGCGGACAGGGGAAACTATGGCTACACCTTC.

This clone was seen a single time. The V gene is TRBV4-3, the J gene TRBJ2-1, with D unresolved. The CDR3 loop spans 15 amino acids. V dropped 0 bases and J dropped 9 bases, with 15 bases sitting between them. CDR1 is LGHNA and CDR2 is YSLEER in the germline V gene. CDR3 in DNA: TGCGCCAGCAGCCAAGATAGGGAAGGTATAAGTGAGCAGTTCTTC. Protein sequence: CASSQDREGISEQFF.

This chain uses TRBV7-3 with TRBJ2-2; no clear D. The CDR3 runs to 15 residues. Trimming took 4 bases from V and 3 from J, leaving 12 bases between them. Germline V gives CDR1 SGHTA, CDR2 FQGTGA. The CDR3 here is CASSSDRAYTGELFF. CDR3 bases: TGTGCCAGCAGCTCCGACCGGGCCTACACCGGGGAGCTGTTTTTT. Full variable domain (missing parts from reference TRBV7-3 and TRBJ2-2): GAGVSQTPSNKVTEKGKYVELRCDPISGHTALYWYRQSLGQGPEFLIYFQGTGAADDSGLPNDRFFAVRPEGSVSTLKIQRTERGDSAVYLCASSSDRAYTGELFFGEGSRLTVL.

The chain has TRBV28 and TRBJ1-2; D may be TRBD1 (5 bases). CDR1 MDHEN and CDR2 SYDVKM come from the germline V gene. The ends were cut back, 5 bases at V and 7 bases at J, with 11 bases in the middle. The CDR3 is 12 amino acids. The CDR3 DNA is TGTGCCAGCAGTAGGGACGAGTTTGGCTACACCTTC. Translated, it gives CASSRDEFGYTF.

This chain joins TRBV11-3 and TRBJ2-1; 11 nucleotides match TRBD2. From germline, CDR1 is SGHNT and CDR2 YENEEA. There are 15 residues in the CDR3. After removal of 8 bases from V and 3 bases from J, the junction contained 6 bases not matched to a gene. The CDR3 bases are TGTGCCAGCGCTTTTGGACTAGCGGGCTACAATGAGCAGTTCTTC. It is translated as CASAFGLAGYNEQFF. The entire variable domain, with the rest obtained from reference TRBV11-3 and TRBJ2-1, is as follows: EAGVVQSPRYKIIEKKQPVAFWCNPISGHNTLYWYLQNLGQGPELLIRYENEEAVDDSQLPKDRFSAERLKGVDSTLKIQPAELGDSAVYLCASAFGLAGYNEQFFGPGTRLTVL.

The chain employs TRBV5-1 and TRBJ2-1; D remains unclear. This CDR3 comprises 15 residues. CDR1 is SGHRS and CDR2 is YFSETQ in the germline V gene. Deletions cut 0 bases from V and 8 bases from J, with 15 bases between. The CDR3 sequence: CASSLERPGGDEQFF. DNA for the CDR3: TGCGCCAGCAGCTTGGAGAGACCGGGTGGCGATGAGCAGTTCTTC.

The chain couples TRBV14 to TRBJ2-7; no reliable D call. Germline V gene sequence: CDR1 SGHDN, CDR2 FVKESK. Trimming stripped 0 bases from V and 2 bases from J, with 11 bases between. This CDR3 spans 15 amino acids. The chain's CDR3 is CASSQDVFSAYEQYF. CDR3 DNA: TGTGCCAGCAGCCAAGATGTATTCTCCGCCTACGAGCAGTACTTC.

The chain couples TRBV27 to TRBJ2-7; 8 bases fit TRBD2. CDR3 length: 16 amino acids. Germline V gene sequence: CDR1 MNHEY, CDR2 SMNVEV (reference sequence). Trimming removed 7 bases from V and 0 bases from J; junction bases left unmatched: 11. In DNA, the CDR3 is TGTGCCAGCACCCCGAGTAGCGGGGAGAGCTCCTACGAGCAGTACTTC. It yields the protein CASTPSSGESSYEQYF.

As DNA, the CDR3 is TGTGCCAGCAGTTTGCAGGGGAGCGAGCAGTACTTC. It codes for CASSLQGSEQYF. V is TRBV27 and J is TRBJ2-7; a weak D match, TRBD1 (6 bases). Trimming removed 3 bases from V and 6 bases from J, with 9 bases in between. CDR1 MNHEY and CDR2 SMNVEV come from the germline V gene (reference sequence). The CDR3 runs 12 residues.

The count of this clone is one. The chain carries TRBV6-5 and TRBJ2-1; TRBD2 matches 7 bases. Germline CDR1 is MNHEY and CDR2 is SVGAGI. The J segment lost 0 bases and the V segment lost 2 bases, leaving 1 base of the junction unmatched. The CDR3 runs 15 residues. CDR3 sequence reads: CASSYGGSSYNEQFF. The CDR3 DNA follows: TGTGCCAGCAGTTACGGCGGGAGCTCCTACAATGAGCAGTTCTTC.

The chain uses TRBV6-1 and TRBJ2-7, with 14 bases aligning to TRBD2. The CDR3 is 15 amino acids. V lost 6 bases, J lost 7 bases, and 8 bases stayed unmatched. In germline, CDR1 is MNHNS, CDR2 SASEGT. The CDR3 coding sequence is TGTGCCAGCAGCCTCGGGACTAGCGGGAGTGGTGAGCAGTACTTC. This encodes CASSLGTSGSGEQYF.

The CDR3 bases are TGTGCCAGCGGAGGGGGAGCTAACTATGGCTACACCTTC. This sequence encodes CASGGGANYGYTF. The chain combines TRBV28 with TRBJ1-2; possible D gene TRBD1, 6 bases. The CDR3 covers 13 residues. Trimming pared 8 bases from V and 0 bases from J, leaving 10 bases between. The germline CDR1 and CDR2 sequences are MDHEN and SYDVKM.

The chain is built from TRBV11-2 and TRBJ1-1, with D tentatively TRBD1 (5 bases). The CDR3 length is 16 residues. Looked up from germline, CDR1 is SGHAT and CDR2 is FQNNGV. The ends were cut back, 1 base at V and 0 bases at J, with 12 bases in the middle. DNA of the CDR3: TGTGCCAGCAGCTTAGTCTGGGGGGGAATGAACACTGAAGCTTTCTTT. Its protein product is CASSLVWGGMNTEAFF.

The table lists this clone with a count of one. V gene TRBV9 combines with J gene TRBJ2-7; 14 bases map to TRBD2. The CDR3 runs to 16 residues. Germline lookup yields CDR1 SGDLS and CDR2 YYNGEE. J lost 5 bases, V lost 3 bases, and 7 bases had no gene match. The CDR3 loop is CASSGRTSGRIDEQYF. In DNA form, the CDR3 reads TGTGCCAGCAGCGGTCGGACTAGCGGGAGGATCGACGAGCAGTACTTC.

The chain couples TRBV7-9 to TRBJ2-1, with a tentative D call TRBD1 (6 bases). Trimming took off 11 bases at V and 4 bases at J, with 12 bases between the two ends. CDR3 size: 12 residues. The V gene's germline CDR1 is SEHNR and CDR2 FQNEAQ (reference sequence). CDR3 region: CAGGTRYNEQFF. CDR3 in DNA: TGTGCCGGGGGCACCCGTTACAATGAGCAGTTCTTC.

The rearrangement joins TRBV5-4 to TRBJ1-4; no clear D. V was shortened by 0 bases and J by 4 bases, with 10 bases between the two germline ends. The CDR3 is made up of 15 amino acids. The germline gives CDR1 SGHNT, CDR2 YYREEE (reference sequence). The CDR3 sequence is CASSLDRNRNEKLFF. CDR3 bases: TGTGCCAGCAGCTTGGACCGCAACCGTAATGAAAAACTGTTTTTT.

This rearrangement joins TRBV7-9 to TRBJ2-7, with a tentative D call TRBD1 (5 bases). CDR1 is SEHNR, CDR2 FQNEAQ, per germline (reference sequence). V lost 2 bases, J lost 2 bases, and 19 bases lay in between. This CDR3 has 17 amino acids. CDR3 sequence: CASSLISFEQDTYEQYF. The CDR3 DNA is TGTGCCAGCAGCTTAATCTCTTTTGAGCAGGACACCTACGAGCAGTACTTC.

This rearrangement joins TRBV28 to TRBJ1-4, with 7 bases matching TRBD1. The CDR3 extends over 15 amino acids. V shed 4 bases, J shed 3 bases, and the junction held 5 bases outside the gene matches. Germline V lookup: CDR1 MDHEN, CDR2 SYDVKM. The CDR3 protein is CASSSTGLSNEKLFF. For the CDR3, the DNA is TGTGCCAGCAGTTCGACAGGGCTCTCTAATGAAAAACTGTTTTTT.

The chain has TRBV9 and TRBJ1-1, with D possibly being TRBD1 (5 bases). Trimming removed 5 bases at V and 3 bases at J, with 14 bases between. The CDR3 runs 14 residues. Germline V gene data show CDR1 as SGDLS and CDR2 as YYNGEE. The CDR3 spells CASRLVGGDTEAFF. CDR3 DNA sequence: TGTGCCAGCAGGCTTGTGGGGGGGGACACTGAAGCTTTCTTT.

V and J are TRBV5-1 and TRBJ2-7; maybe TRBD2 (6 bases). This CDR3 has 16 residues. Germline CDR1 SGHRS, CDR2 YFSETQ. V shed 0 bases and J shed 0 bases, with 13 bases lying between them. CDR3 residues: CASSLALGRSSYEQYF. DNA for the CDR3: TGCGCCAGCAGCTTGGCCCTTGGGAGGAGCTCCTACGAGCAGTACTTC. Full variable domain (remainder filled in from reference TRBV5-1 and TRBJ2-7): KAGVTQTPRYLIKTRGQQVTLSCSPISGHRSVSWYQQTPGQGLQFLFEYFSETQRNKGNFPGRFSGRQFSNSRSEMNVSTLELGDSALYLCASSLALGRSSYEQYFGPGTRLTVT.

The chain recombines TRBV4-2 with TRBJ2-1; TRBD2 aligns across 9 bases. The CDR3 is made up of 16 amino acids. V lost 3 bases, J lost 10 bases, and 13 bases stayed unmatched. Germline CDR1 and CDR2: LGHNA and YNFKEQ. CDR3: CASSQATSGDLGEQFF. In nucleotides, the CDR3 is TGTGCCAGCAGCCAGGCGACTAGCGGAGATCTCGGGGAGCAGTTCTTC.

This clone was counted a few times. V is TRBV5-6 and J is TRBJ1-1; D not resolved. In germline, CDR1 is SGHDT, CDR2 YYEEEE. Trimming removed 7 bases at V and 2 bases at J, with 9 bases between. The CDR3 sequence is 12 residues long. Here the CDR3 DNA reads TGTGCCAGCCTGCGGATAAACACTGAAGCTTTCTTT. Translation: CASLRINTEAFF.

This clone has just one count. V usage is TRBV7-3 and J usage is TRBJ2-3, with unresolved D. CDR1 SGHTA and CDR2 FQGTGA come from the germline V gene. V lost 0 bases and J lost 4, with 26 bases in between. The CDR3 runs to 20 residues. The CDR3 here is CASSLTIPGYVPTDSDTQYF. In DNA form, the CDR3 reads TGTGCCAGCAGCTTAACAATTCCGGGTTACGTCCCTACCGATTCAGATACGCAGTATTTT.